This T cell receptor (beta chain) derives from a study of T cell changes during pregnancy in multiple sclerosis. The V segment lost 4 bases and the J segment 3 bases; nucleotides outside the gene matches: 5. The CDR3 runs to 15 residues. Germline CDR1 and CDR2: SGHTA and FQGTGA. Here immunoSEQ multiplex PCR was the method, and the copy in TCRdb shows in-frame clones only, minus some. The table records 20,000 or so clones, over 85% of them present only once. The rearrangement joins TRBV7-3 to TRBJ2-3; 9 bases map to TRBD2. This sequence originates from a female donor in good health, enrolled as a control in a pregnancy study. The starting material was CD8+ T cells from peripheral blood mononuclear cells, obtained in the second trimester of pregnancy. The CDR3 DNA reads TGTGCCAGCAGCTCCAATGCGGGAGGGACAGATACGCAGTATTTT. This encodes CASSSNAGGTDTQYF. Combining the CDR3 with reference TRBV7-3 and TRBJ2-3 gives the whole variable domain GAGVSQTPSNKVTEKGKYVELRCDPISGHTALYWYRQSLGQGPEFLIYFQGTGAADDSGLPNDRFFAVRPEGSVSTLKIQRTERGDSAVYLCASSSNAGGTDTQYFGPGTRLTVL.